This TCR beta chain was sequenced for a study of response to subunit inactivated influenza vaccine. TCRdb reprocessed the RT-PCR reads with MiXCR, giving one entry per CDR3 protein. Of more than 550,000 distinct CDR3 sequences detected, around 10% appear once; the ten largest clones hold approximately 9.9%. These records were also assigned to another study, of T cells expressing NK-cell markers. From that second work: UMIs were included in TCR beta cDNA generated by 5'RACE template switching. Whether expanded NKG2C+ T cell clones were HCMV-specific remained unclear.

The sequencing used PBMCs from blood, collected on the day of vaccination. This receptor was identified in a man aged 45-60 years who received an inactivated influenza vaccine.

CDR3 coding DNA: TGTGCCAGCAGCCAAGGATACGATAGGGCCGGCAATCAGCCCCAGCATTTT. Encoded protein: CASSQGYDRAGNQPQHF. The chain links TRBV3-1 to TRBJ1-5; D remains unclear. Germline assignment: CDR1 LGHDT and CDR2 YNNKEL (reference sequence). V lost 1 base and J lost 2, with 15 bases in between. The CDR3 totals 17 residues.